The 12 T cell receptor beta chains below all came from one sample that was sequenced in a study of T cell changes during pregnancy in multiple sclerosis. Profiling relied on immunoSEQ multiplex PCR, and the TCRdb table lists in-frame clones only, not all of them. The table lists about 98,000 clones, 92% of them singletons. Sequencing was performed on peripheral blood, taken after pregnancy. The receptors shown here come from a female donor in good health, enrolled as a control in a pregnancy study.

V usage is TRBV19 and J usage is TRBJ2-1, with TRBD1 identical over 7 bases. V lost 8 bases and J lost 2; bases outside the gene matches: 3. There are 13 residues in the CDR3. Germline V CDR1 and CDR2: LNHDA, SQIVND (reference sequence). CDR3 DNA: TGTGCCAGTCAGGGGGATACCTACAATGAGCAGTTCTTC. It codes for CASQGDTYNEQFF.

The V call is TRBV19, the J call TRBJ1-1; 7 nucleotides agree with TRBD1. The CDR3 length is 15 residues. Per germline, CDR1 LNHDA and CDR2 SQIVND (reference sequence). Unmatched junction bases numbered 7, after V lost 3 bases and J lost 3 bases. CDR3 region: CASSIRGAEYTEAFF. The CDR3 DNA reads TGTGCCAGTAGTATCAGGGGGGCTGAGTACACTGAAGCTTTCTTT.

The chain links TRBV6-5 to TRBJ2-1; 16 bases align to TRBD2. CDR1 and CDR2 from the germline V gene are MNHEY and SVGAGI. The V and J ends lost 5 bases and 9 bases, in that order; junction bases with no gene match: 4. The CDR3 loop spans 15 amino acids. The DNA of the CDR3 is TGTGCCAGCAGTCAAGGGACTAGCGGGAGGGCTGAGCAGTTCTTC. It is translated as CASSQGTSGRAEQFF.

The chain has TRBV21-1 and TRBJ2-5; the table's D call, TRBD2, has no DNA check behind it. TRBV21-1 is recorded as a pseudogene. The CDR3 spans 18 residues. CDR3 DNA: TGTGCCAGCATCCCCTCGGGGGGGAGGGTAAGGGGCCAAGAGACCCAGTACTTC. It yields the protein CASIPSGGRVRGQETQYF.

The V call is TRBV5-1, the J call TRBJ2-5, with 7 nucleotides matching TRBD1. CDR1 and CDR2 (germline): SGHRS, YFSETQ. With V trimmed by 4 bases and J by 5 bases, 8 bases remained unmatched. The CDR3 contains 14 residues. CDR3 sequence (DNA): TGCGCCAGCAGCGTGGGACAGTCATCCGAGACCCAGTACTTC. It yields the protein CASSVGQSSETQYF.

This chain joins TRBV7-6 and TRBJ2-5; D might be TRBD1 (6 bases). Germline V CDR1 and CDR2: SGHVS, FNYEAQ. The V gene lost 1 base and the J gene lost 0 bases, with 9 bases spanning the gap. This CDR3 contains 15 residues. The CDR3 protein is CASSLVSGDQETQYF. DNA of the CDR3: TGTGCCAGCAGCTTAGTGTCAGGGGACCAAGAGACCCAGTACTTC.

CDR3 region: CASSRRILEAEQFF. CDR3 sequence (DNA): TGTGCCAGCAGTCGCCGGATATTAGAGGCTGAGCAGTTCTTC. This chain connects TRBV2 to TRBJ2-1; D not certain. This CDR3 has 14 amino acids. The V end lost 5 bases, the J end lost 9 bases, and 17 bases lay between the germline ends. Germline assignment: CDR1 SNHLY and CDR2 FYNNEI.

V is TRBV28 and J is TRBJ2-5, with 7 bases lining up with TRBD1. With the DNA end fitting TRBJ2-7 better, the J assignment may be wrong. In germline, CDR1 is MDHEN, CDR2 SYDVKM. CDR3 length: 15 amino acids. CDR3 region: CASRNGTAVSYEQYF. The CDR3 DNA reads as TGTGCCAGCAGAAATGGGACAGCAGTCTCCTACGAGCAGTACTTC.

J is TRBJ1-2 and V is TRBV5-1; tentative D call: TRBD1 (5 bases). Germline assignment: CDR1 SGHRS and CDR2 YFSETQ. The CDR3 consists of 15 residues. V was clipped by 0 bases and J by 4 bases, with 13 bases between them. The CDR3 DNA is TGCGCCAGCAGCTTGGTTGAGCAGGGTGGCTATGGCTACACCTTC. Residues: CASSLVEQGGYGYTF.

The rearrangement joins TRBV11-2 to TRBJ2-5; D is possibly TRBD1 (6 bases). The CDR3 has 17 amino acids. Germline CDR1 is SGHAT and CDR2 is FQNNGV. Trimming left V 0 bases short and J 7 bases short, with 21 bases between. The CDR3 coding sequence is TGTGCCAGCAGCTTAGAGGGGGCCCTACTGCTATTAGGGACCCAGTACTTC. It is translated as CASSLEGALLLLGTQYF.

The rearrangement joins TRBV2 to TRBJ2-1, with 7 bases that match TRBD1. Losses at the gene ends were 3 bases for V and 7 bases for J; bases not matched to a gene: 6. CDR1 and CDR2 from the germline V gene are SNHLY and FYNNEI. This CDR3 has 14 residues. The DNA of the CDR3 is TGTGCCAGCAGTGAGCAGGGGGTGACTAATGAGCAGTTCTTC. Translated: CASSEQGVTNEQFF.

The V gene is TRBV19, the J gene TRBJ2-1; 11 bases align to TRBD2. The CDR3 length is 16 residues. Germline lookup yields CDR1 LNHDA and CDR2 SQIVND (reference sequence). V gave up 2 bases and J gave up 5 bases; unmatched junction bases: 5. The CDR3 loop reads CASSIFGLAGHNEQFF. The CDR3 region has the DNA TGTGCCAGTAGTATATTTGGACTAGCGGGCCACAATGAGCAGTTCTTC.